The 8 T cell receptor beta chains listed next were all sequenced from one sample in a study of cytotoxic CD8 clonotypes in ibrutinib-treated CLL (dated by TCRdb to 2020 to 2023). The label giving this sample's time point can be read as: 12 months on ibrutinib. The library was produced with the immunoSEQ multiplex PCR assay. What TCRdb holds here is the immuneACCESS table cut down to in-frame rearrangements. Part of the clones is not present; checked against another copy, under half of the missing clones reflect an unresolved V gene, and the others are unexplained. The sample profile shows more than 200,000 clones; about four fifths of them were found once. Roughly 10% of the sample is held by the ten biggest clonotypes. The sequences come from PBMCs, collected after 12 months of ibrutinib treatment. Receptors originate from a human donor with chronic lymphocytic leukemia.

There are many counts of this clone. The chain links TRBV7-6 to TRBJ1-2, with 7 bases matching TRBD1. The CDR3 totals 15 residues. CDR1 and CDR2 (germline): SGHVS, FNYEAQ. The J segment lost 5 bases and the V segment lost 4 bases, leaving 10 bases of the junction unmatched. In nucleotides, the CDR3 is TGTGCCAGCAGCTCGCACCGACAGGGAAAGTATGGCTACACCTTC. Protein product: CASSSHRQGKYGYTF.

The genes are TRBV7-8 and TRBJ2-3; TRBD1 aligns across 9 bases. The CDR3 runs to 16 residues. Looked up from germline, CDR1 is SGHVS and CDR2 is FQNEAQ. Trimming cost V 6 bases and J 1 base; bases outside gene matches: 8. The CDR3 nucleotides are TGTGCCAGCAGATCACAGGGGGCTCAGGGCACAGATACGCAGTATTTT. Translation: CASRSQGAQGTDTQYF.

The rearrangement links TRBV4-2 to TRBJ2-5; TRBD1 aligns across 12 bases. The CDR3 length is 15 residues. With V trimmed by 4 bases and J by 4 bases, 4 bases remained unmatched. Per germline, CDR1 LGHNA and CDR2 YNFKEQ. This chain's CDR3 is CASSPGDRGRETQYF. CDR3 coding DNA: TGTGCCAGCAGCCCCGGGGACAGGGGGCGAGAGACCCAGTACTTC.

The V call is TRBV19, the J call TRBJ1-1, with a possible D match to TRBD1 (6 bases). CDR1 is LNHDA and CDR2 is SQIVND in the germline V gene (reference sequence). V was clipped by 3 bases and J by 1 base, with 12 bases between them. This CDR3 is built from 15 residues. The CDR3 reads CASSIPRTANTEAFF. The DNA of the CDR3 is TGTGCCAGTAGTATCCCCCGGACAGCGAACACTGAAGCTTTCTTT.

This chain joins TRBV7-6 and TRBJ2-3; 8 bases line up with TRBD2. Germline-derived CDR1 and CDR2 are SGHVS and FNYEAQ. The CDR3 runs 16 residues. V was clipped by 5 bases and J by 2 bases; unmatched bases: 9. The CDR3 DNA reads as TGTGCCAGCAGCCGGTGGGCGGGAGGTCCCACAGATACGCAGTATTTT. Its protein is CASSRWAGGPTDTQYF.

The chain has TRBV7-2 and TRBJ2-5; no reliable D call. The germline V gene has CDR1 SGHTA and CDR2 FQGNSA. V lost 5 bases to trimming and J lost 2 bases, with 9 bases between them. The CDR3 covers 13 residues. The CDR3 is CASSPSVQETQYF. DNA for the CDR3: TGTGCCAGCAGCCCCTCGGTACAAGAGACCCAGTACTTC.

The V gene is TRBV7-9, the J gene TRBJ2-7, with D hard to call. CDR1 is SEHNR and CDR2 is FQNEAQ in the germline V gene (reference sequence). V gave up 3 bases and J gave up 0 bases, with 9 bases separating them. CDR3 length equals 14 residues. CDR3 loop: CASSFYRSSYEQYF. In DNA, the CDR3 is TGTGCCAGCAGCTTCTACCGCAGCTCCTACGAGCAGTACTTC.

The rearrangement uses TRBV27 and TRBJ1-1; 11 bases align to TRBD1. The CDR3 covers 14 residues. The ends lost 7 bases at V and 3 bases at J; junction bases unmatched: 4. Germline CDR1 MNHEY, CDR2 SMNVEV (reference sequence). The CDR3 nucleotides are TGTGCCAGCACCTGGACAGGGGGCGACACTGAAGCTTTCTTT. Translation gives CASTWTGGDTEAFF.